The 11 T cell receptor beta chains below were found in one sample sequenced in a study of vaccination and CD4 T cells after COVID-19. Antigens of these TCRs are unknown. The Oncomine TCR Beta short-read assay was what sequenced the DNA obtained from cultured CD4+ T cells. TCRdb reprocessed the PCR reads via MiXCR and lists one record per CDR3 protein. The sample carries 13,000 or so distinct CDR3 sequences, under 65% recorded once. Documented treatment: roughly 10-day PBMC culture with coronavirus spike peptide pools or control peptides (ViraFEST assay). The sequencing input was CD4+ T cells from blood, cultured in vitro. These receptors all stem from a human donor who had recovered from COVID-19.

This chain connects TRBV27 to TRBJ1-5; D is unresolved. V lost 0 bases to trimming and J lost 4 bases, with 10 bases between them. Germline CDR1 and CDR2: MNHEY and SMNVEV (reference sequence). The CDR3 extends over 15 amino acids. CDR3 sequence (DNA): TGTGCCAGCAGTTTATCGAGGCAGTCGAATCAGCCCCAGCATTTT. Its protein is CASSLSRQSNQPQHF.

The V and J genes are TRBV24-1 and TRBJ2-3; D uncertain. Trimming pared 3 bases from V and 0 bases from J, leaving 6 bases between. Germline V gene data show CDR1 as KGHDR and CDR2 as SFDVKD. The CDR3 length is 14 residues. CDR3 residues: CATSDPTSTDTQYF. The CDR3 region has the DNA TGTGCCACCAGTGATCCAACTAGCACAGATACGCAGTATTTT.

This clonotype was counted only a few times. J is TRBJ2-5 and V is TRBV27, with TRBD2 identical over 8 bases. From germline, CDR1 is MNHEY and CDR2 SMNVEV (reference sequence). The length of the CDR3 is 15 residues. The V and J ends lost 2 bases and 5 bases, in that order; junction bases with no gene match: 7. The CDR3 DNA reads as TGTGCCAGCAGTTTAAACGGGAGGGCCTCGGAGACCCAGTACTTC. Translating gives CASSLNGRASETQYF.

The chain links TRBV28 to TRBJ1-2; a possible D gene is TRBD1 (5 bases). The CDR3 contains 15 residues. Per germline, CDR1 MDHEN and CDR2 SYDVKM. V lost 6 bases and J 5 bases, leaving 19 bases between the germline ends. CDR3 in DNA: TGTGCCAGCAGGATTCCTGGGGGGGGTCCATATGGCTACACCTTC. It specifies CASRIPGGGPYGYTF.

The CDR3 reads CASSEAAYGYTF. CDR3 DNA sequence: TGTGCCAGCAGTGAGGCAGCTTATGGCTACACCTTC. The chain has TRBV2 and TRBJ1-2; D is unresolved. The CDR3 loop spans 12 amino acids. Germline CDR1 and CDR2: SNHLY and FYNNEI. Trimming cost V 3 bases and J 5 bases, with 7 bases left between them.

By proportion, this clonotype is medium-sized (0.01 to 0.1%). As DNA, the CDR3 is TGTGCCAGCAGTGAAGTTGATGGGACAGGGGAGGAAAAACTGTTTTTT. Its translation is CASSEVDGTGEEKLFF. The chain combines TRBV6-1 with TRBJ1-4; TRBD1 agrees at 10 bases. CDR3 length equals 16 residues. The V gene's germline CDR1 is MNHNS and CDR2 SASEGT. The junction had 7 bases not matched to a gene; V was cut back by 1 base and J by 8 bases.

Only one count was recorded for this clonotype. J is TRBJ2-1 and V is TRBV20-1; D remains unclear. Trimming took 5 bases from V and 1 from J, leaving 15 bases between them. The germline V gene has CDR1 DFQATT and CDR2 SNEGSKA (reference sequence). The CDR3 has 15 residues. The CDR3 spells CSADVGPTSYNEQFF. The DNA of the CDR3 is TGCAGTGCTGATGTAGGACCCACGTCCTACAATGAGCAGTTCTTC.

V usage is TRBV19 and J usage is TRBJ2-5; no definite D call. Germline V gives CDR1 LNHDA, CDR2 SQIVND (reference sequence). V gave up 6 bases and J gave up 5 bases, with 10 bases separating them. The CDR3 totals 12 residues. The CDR3 region is CASSGLGETQYF. The CDR3 DNA follows: TGTGCCAGTAGCGGCCTTGGGGAGACCCAGTACTTC.

This chain joins TRBV6-1 and TRBJ2-1; 9 bases line up with TRBD2. V trimming: 6 bases; J trimming: 4 bases; junction bases outside the gene matches: 13. Germline-derived CDR1 and CDR2 are MNHNS and SASEGT. This CDR3 contains 17 residues. The CDR3 spells CASSSTLAGDGYNEQFF. The DNA for the CDR3 is TGTGCCAGCAGCTCTACCTTAGCGGGAGACGGGTACAATGAGCAGTTCTTC.

This sequence joins TRBV4-1 and TRBJ1-2, with D possibly matching TRBD1 (5 bases). CDR3 length: 15 residues. Germline-derived CDR1 and CDR2 are MGHRA and YSYEKL. The V end was cut by 3 bases, the J end by 8 bases, with 19 bases between. The CDR3 DNA reads TGCGCCAGCAGCCATCCAGCGGGTGGGGGTTTGGGCTACACCTTC. This encodes CASSHPAGGGLGYTF.

This clonotype has only a few counts. The chain is built from TRBV21-1 and TRBJ2-7; the table calls TRBD1, which could not be checked here. TRBV21-1 is marked as a pseudogene. This CDR3 has 13 residues. The CDR3, as DNA: TGTGCCAGCAGCCCTAGGACAAACTACGAGCAGTACTTC. Translated, it gives CASSPRTNYEQYF.